This T cell receptor beta chain was identified during a study of blood T cell repertoires in COVID-19. Overall study context: Sources were T cells, B-cell-depleted T cells, or PBMCs; the material itself was cDNA or gDNA.

Methods used by the authors: Using reference gene primer amplification, nucleated cell counts were estimated. TCRdb keeps only in-frame clones here, not all; method: immunoSEQ multiplex PCR. V and J calls and clone size are given by that table; D and trimming were obtained from the DNA. The sample includes over 300,000 clones, 65% to 90% of them seen just once. This CDR3 comprises 15 residues. Germline CDR1 and CDR2: SGHNT and YYREEE (reference sequence). V lost 4 bases and J lost 0, with 11 bases in between. This clone was counted between two and nine times. This clonotype was sampled from a woman aged 18 to 35 who had recovered from COVID-19. Material: PBMCs or T cells enriched from blood (not recorded which). The chain has TRBV5-4 and TRBJ1-3; no definite D call. CDR3 sequence: CASSPPPGSGNTIYF. DNA of the CDR3: TGTGCCAGCAGCCCCCCTCCGGGCTCTGGAAACACCATATATTTT. The entire variable domain, with the rest obtained from reference TRBV5-4 and TRBJ1-3, is as follows: ETGVTQSPTHLIKTRGQQVTLRCSSQSGHNTVSWYQQALGQGPQFIFQYYREEENGRGNFPPRFSGLQFPNYSSELNVNALELDDSALYLCASSPPPGSGNTIYFGEGSWLTVV.